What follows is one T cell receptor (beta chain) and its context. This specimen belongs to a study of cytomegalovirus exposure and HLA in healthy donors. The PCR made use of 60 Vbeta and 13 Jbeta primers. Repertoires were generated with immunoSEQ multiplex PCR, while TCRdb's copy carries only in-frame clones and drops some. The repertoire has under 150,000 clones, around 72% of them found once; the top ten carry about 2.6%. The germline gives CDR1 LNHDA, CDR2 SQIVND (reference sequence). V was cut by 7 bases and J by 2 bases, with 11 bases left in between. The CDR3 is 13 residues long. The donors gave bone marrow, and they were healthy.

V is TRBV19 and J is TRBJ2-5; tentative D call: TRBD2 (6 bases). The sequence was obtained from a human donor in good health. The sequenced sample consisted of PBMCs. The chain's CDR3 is CASTPGEQETQYF. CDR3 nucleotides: TGTGCCAGTACCCCGGGAGAACAAGAGACCCAGTACTTC.